This T cell receptor (beta chain) was sequenced for a study of blood T cell repertoires in COVID-19. About the study: Material from acute and convalescent COVID-19 was sourced from the United States, Italy and Spain. T cells, B-cell-depleted T cells, or PBMCs supplied cDNA or gDNA.

Per the original methods: Amplifying reference gene primers gave estimates of nucleated cell counts. Generated by immunoSEQ multiplex PCR, the TCRdb table keeps only in-frame clones and is missing some. V, J and clone size are taken as reported in that table, and D and trimming were inferred from the DNA itself. There are about 180,000 clones in the sample; more than 85% occur only once, and less than 3% lies in the top ten. This receptor was taken from a woman aged 25 to 39 with active or convalescent COVID-19. The sequenced sample consisted of peripheral blood.

The CDR3 spells CASSKDRTSSPLHF. CDR3 coding DNA: TGTGCCAGCAGCAAAGACAGGACCAGTTCACCCCTCCACTTT. J is TRBJ1-6 and V is TRBV7-9; tentatively, D is TRBD1 (6 bases). The V gene's germline CDR1 is SEHNR and CDR2 FQNEAQ (reference sequence). This CDR3 region has 14 residues. Trimming removed 5 bases at V and 9 bases at J, with 14 bases between.